This section outlines one TCR beta chain sequence together with its context. Its antigen remains unknown. This specimen belongs to a study of CD8+ T cells in alopecia areata. Study results and limitations: Normal scalp had lower clonality than lesional scalp, with alopecia totalis/universalis lesions showing this most strongly. In patients, TCRs were shared less clearly than in mice, and HLA may possibly be involved.

cDNA prepared by RNA extraction and subsequent reverse transcription served as the template for sequencing. This table comes from immunoSEQ multiplex PCR, and its TCRdb copy is limited to in-frame clones, with some not included. The table includes roughly 150,000 clones, around 57% detected once. V was trimmed by 5 bases and J by 5 bases, leaving 13 bases between them. Germline V gene data show CDR1 as SQVTM and CDR2 as ANQGSEA. The CDR3 is 12 residues long. The receptor comes from a human donor in good health. The genes are TRBV29-1 and TRBJ2-7; no clear D. The specimen was CD4+ T cells sorted from blood. The CDR3 DNA is TGCAGCGTTTATGGTTTTGGTAACGAGCAGTACTTC. Its protein product is CSVYGFGNEQYF.